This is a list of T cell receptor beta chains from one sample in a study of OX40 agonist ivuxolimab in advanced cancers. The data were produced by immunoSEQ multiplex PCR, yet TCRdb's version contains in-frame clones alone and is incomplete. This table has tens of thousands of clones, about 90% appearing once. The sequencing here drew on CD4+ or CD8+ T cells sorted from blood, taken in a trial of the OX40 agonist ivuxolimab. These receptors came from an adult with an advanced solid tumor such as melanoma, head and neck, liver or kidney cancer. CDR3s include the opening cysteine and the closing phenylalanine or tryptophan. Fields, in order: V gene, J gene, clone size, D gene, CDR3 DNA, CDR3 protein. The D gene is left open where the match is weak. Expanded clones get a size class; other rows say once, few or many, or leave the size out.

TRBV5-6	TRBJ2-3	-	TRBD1	TGTGCCAGCAGCCAGGACAGGGTTACGGATACGCAGTATTTT	CASSQDRVTDTQYF
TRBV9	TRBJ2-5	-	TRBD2	TGTGCCAGCAGCGTTAATAGCGGGAGTCTGGAGACCCAGTACTTC	CASSVNSGSLETQYF
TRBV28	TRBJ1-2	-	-	TGTGCCAGCACCCTTGCCGGGCAGCTATACTATGGCTACACCTTC	CASTLAGQLYYGYTF
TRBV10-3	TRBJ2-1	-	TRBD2	TGTGCCATCAGTGCGTTGACCGGGAGGGCCTCCTACAATGAGCAGTTCTTC	CAISALTGRASYNEQFF
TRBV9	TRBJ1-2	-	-	TGTGCCAGCAGCTCCCGAGGTAGTTCCTATGGCTACACCTTC	CASSSRGSSYGYTF
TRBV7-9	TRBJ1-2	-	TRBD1	TGTGCCAGCAGCTCCCAGGGGGCAGGAAATGGCTACACCTTC	CASSSQGAGNGYTF
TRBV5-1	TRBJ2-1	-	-	TGCGCCAGCAGCTTGGTTGCGGGAACCCATGAGCAGTTCTTC	CASSLVAGTHEQFF
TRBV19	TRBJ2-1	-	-	TGTGCCAGTAGTAGTGGGGTAGCGGTCTACAATGAGCAGTTCTTC	CASSSGVAVYNEQFF
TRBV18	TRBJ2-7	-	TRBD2	TGTGCCAGCTCCCCCAATCATGCTAGCGGGGGATCCTACGAGCAGTACTTC	CASSPNHASGGSYEQYF
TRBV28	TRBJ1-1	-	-	TGTGCCAGCAGTACGACGATGGTTGAAGCTTTCTTT	CASSTTMVEAFF
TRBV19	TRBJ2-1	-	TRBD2	TGTGCCAGTAGTACCCCCGCAGCGGGGCGGAATGAGCAGTTCTTC	CASSTPAAGRNEQFF
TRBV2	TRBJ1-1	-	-	TGTGCCAGCAGGGGGACTGTGAACACTGAAGCTTTCTTT	CASRGTVNTEAFF
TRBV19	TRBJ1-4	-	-	TGTGCCAGTAGCCCTTTTGGGGTTGGGGAAAAACTGTTTTTT	CASSPFGVGEKLFF
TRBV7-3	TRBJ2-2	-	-	TGTGCCAGCAGCCAAAGGACATCCGCTAGCGACAGCACCGGGGAGCTGTTTTTT	CASSQRTSASDSTGELFF
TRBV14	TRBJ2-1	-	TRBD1	TGTGCCAGCAGCAGGGACAGCAACTCCTACAATGAGCAGTTCTTC	CASSRDSNSYNEQFF
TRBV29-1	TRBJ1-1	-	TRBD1	TGCAGCGTAGACAGGGCTTGGGACACTGAAGCTTTCTTT	CSVDRAWDTEAFF
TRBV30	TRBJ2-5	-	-	TGTGCCTGGAGTCCAAGGAGGGCTTTTGGGGAGACCCAGTACTTC	CAWSPRRAFGETQYF
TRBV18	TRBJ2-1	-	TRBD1	TGTGCCAGCTCACTAACAACAGGGGTGGATGAGCAGTTCTTC	CASSLTTGVDEQFF
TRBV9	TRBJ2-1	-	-	TGTGCCAGCAGCGAGTTAATACCATCCTCCTACAATGAGCAGTTCTTC	CASSELIPSSYNEQFF
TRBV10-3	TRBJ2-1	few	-	TGTGCCATCAGTGTAAGTGGTATTTCGTACAATGAGCAGTTCTTC	CAISVSGISYNEQFF
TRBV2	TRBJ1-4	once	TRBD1	TGTGCCAGCAGTGATAGGGGACAGGGCCGGGCTAATGAAAAACTGTTTTTT	CASSDRGQGRANEKLFF
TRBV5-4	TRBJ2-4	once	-	TGTGCCAGCAGCTTGTTGGGGACCAAAAACATTCAGTACTTC	CASSLLGTKNIQYF
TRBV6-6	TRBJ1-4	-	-	TGTGCCAGCTCCTACATCGAGTCTGCAACTAATGAAAAACTGTTTTTT	CASSYIESATNEKLFF
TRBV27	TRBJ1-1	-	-	TGTGCCAGCAGTTTAAGGGGCCCGGGGACTGAAGCTTTCTTT	CASSLRGPGTEAFF
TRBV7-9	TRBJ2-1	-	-	TGTGCCAGCAGCCTGGACGTTACCAGCTTTATAGGGCAGTTCTTC	CASSLDVTSFIGQFF
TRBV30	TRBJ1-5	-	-	TGTGCCTGGAGCGGGGAGGGCAATCAGCCCCAGCATTTT	CAWSGEGNQPQHF
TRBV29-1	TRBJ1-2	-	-	TGCAGCGTTGAAGATGAGTCAACAGCCGCCTATGGCTACACCTTC	CSVEDESTAAYGYTF
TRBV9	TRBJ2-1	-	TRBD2	TGTGCCAGCAGCAACAGCGGGGGCTCCTACAATGAGCAGTTCTTC	CASSNSGGSYNEQFF
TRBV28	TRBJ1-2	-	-	TGTGCCAGCAGCTCGGTTACCCCGGGGGCCACCTTC	CASSSVTPGATF
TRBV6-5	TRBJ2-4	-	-	TGTGCCAGCAGTACACTAAAGGGAGCCAAAAACATTCAGTACTTC	CASSTLKGAKNIQYF
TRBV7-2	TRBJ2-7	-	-	TGTGCCAGCAGCTTAAACTCCCGCTACGAGCAGTACTTC	CASSLNSRYEQYF
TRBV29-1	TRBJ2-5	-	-	TGCAGCGTTTCCACTGGAGAGACCCAGTACTTC	CSVSTGETQYF
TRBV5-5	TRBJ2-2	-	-	TGTGCCAGCTACCCTTCGTATCGGGGAACGGGGACCGGGGAGCTGTTTTTT	CASYPSYRGTGTGELFF
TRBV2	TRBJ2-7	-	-	TGTGCCAGCAGGGACGCCGGGGGGCGTAGGGAGCAGTACTTC	CASRDAGGRREQYF
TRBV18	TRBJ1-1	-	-	TGTGCCAGCTCACCAATACTACCTGAGGGGCCTTTCTTT	CASSPILPEGPFF
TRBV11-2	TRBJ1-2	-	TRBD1	TGTGCCAGCAGCCCAGGGGGGGACTATGGCTACACCTTC	CASSPGGDYGYTF
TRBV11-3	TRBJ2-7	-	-	TGTGCCAGCAGCTTCTTGACAGGTCGGAACGCCTACGAGCAGTACTTC	CASSFLTGRNAYEQYF
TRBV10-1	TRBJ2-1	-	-	TGCGCCAGCAGTGTATACCAAAGCTCCTACAATGAGCAGTTCTTC	CASSVYQSSYNEQFF
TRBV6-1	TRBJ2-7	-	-	TGTGCCAGCGATGGCTACGAGCAGTACTTC	CASDGYEQYF
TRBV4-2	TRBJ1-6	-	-	TGTGCCAGCAGCCGAACCGAGGGAAGCCAAAATTCACCCCTCCACTTT	CASSRTEGSQNSPLHF
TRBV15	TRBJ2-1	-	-	TGTGCCACCACTCGGGGAGCCCTCTCCTACAATGAGCAGTTCTTC	CATTRGALSYNEQFF
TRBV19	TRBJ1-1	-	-	TGTGCCAGTAGTTTAAAACGGTCGGGGAACACTGAAGCTTTCTTT	CASSLKRSGNTEAFF
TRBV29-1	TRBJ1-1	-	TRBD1	TGCAGCGCGGGACAGGGTAACACTGAAGCTTTCTTT	CSAGQGNTEAFF
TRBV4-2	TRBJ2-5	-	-	TGTGCCAGCAGCCAAGATCTTGCTAGCGATGGGACCCAGTACTTC	CASSQDLASDGTQYF
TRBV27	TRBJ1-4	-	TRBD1	TGTGCCAGCAGATCTACCGGGACAGGAGTCAGGACAACTAATGAAAAACTGTTTTTT	CASRSTGTGVRTTNEKLFF
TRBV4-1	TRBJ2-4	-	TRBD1	TGCGCCAGCAGCCAGACACAGGGGGCGGATGGAAACATTCAGTACTTC	CASSQTQGADGNIQYF
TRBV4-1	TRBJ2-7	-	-	TGCGCCAGCAGCCACGAACACCGTTACGAGCAGTACTTC	CASSHEHRYEQYF
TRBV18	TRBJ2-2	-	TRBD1	TGTGCCAGCTCACTCGGACAGGGGGCTTACACCGGGGAGCTGTTTTTT	CASSLGQGAYTGELFF
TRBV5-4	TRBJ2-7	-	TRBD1	TGTGCCAGCAGTTCCTCCACGGACAGGGGCTACGAGCAGTACTTC	CASSSSTDRGYEQYF
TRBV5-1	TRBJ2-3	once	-	TGCGCCAGCAGCTTGCTCCCTGGGGCAGATACGCAGTATTTT	CASSLLPGADTQYF